The next 7 T cell receptor beta chains were all read from a single sample in a study of a mutant IDH1 vaccine in newly diagnosed glioma. The time point: week 5, during vaccination. Each vaccine dose was 300 ug of mutant IDH1 20-mer peptide, with topical imiquimod. Antigens of these TCRs are unknown. Sequencing used immunoSEQ multiplex PCR; TCRdb keeps in-frame clones, though not all of them. Among 45,000 to 60,000 clones, roughly 78% were seen once, and the ten largest hold around 4.9%. The source material was PBMCs, sampled from a glioma patient whose treatment included an IDH1 peptide vaccine. The origin of the receptors is a man between 50 and 59 years old with glioma.

This clone was seen a handful of times. V usage is TRBV4-3 and J usage is TRBJ2-1; unclear D gene. With 0 bases removed from V and 9 bases from J, the gap between germline ends came to 9 bases. In germline, CDR1 is LGHNA, CDR2 YSLEER. CDR3 size: 13 residues. In nucleotides, the CDR3 is TGCGCCAGCAGCCAAGATCTGACGGTTGAGCAGTTCTTC. This sequence encodes CASSQDLTVEQFF.

This clone has just a few counts. The rearrangement links TRBV11-2 to TRBJ1-6, with D tentatively TRBD1 (5 bases). Trimming pared 3 bases from V and 4 bases from J, leaving 13 bases between. This CDR3 spans 16 amino acids. The V gene's germline CDR1 is SGHAT and CDR2 FQNNGV. The CDR3 spells CASSFPTGAYNSPLHF. The CDR3 coding sequence is TGTGCCAGCAGCTTTCCTACAGGAGCTTATAATTCACCCCTCCACTTT.

The chain recombines TRBV30 with TRBJ1-5; no clear D gene. This CDR3 has 13 amino acids. Trimming left V 4 bases short and J 4 bases short, with 11 bases between. CDR1 and CDR2 from the germline V gene are GTSNPN and SVGIG (reference sequence). DNA of the CDR3: TGTGCCTGGACAGACGGTTTAAATCAGCCCCAGCATTTT. Its translation is CAWTDGLNQPQHF.

The CDR3 region has the DNA TGTGCCTGGAGTAGGTCAGATACGCAGTATTTT. Translated: CAWSRSDTQYF. V is TRBV30 and J is TRBJ2-3; D is unresolved. Germline assignment: CDR1 GTSNPN and CDR2 SVGIG (reference sequence). Trimming cost V 2 bases and J 4 bases, with 4 bases left between them. This CDR3 has 11 amino acids.

The V and J genes are TRBV29-1 and TRBJ1-3; a possible D gene is TRBD1 (5 bases). This CDR3 has 13 amino acids. Germline V CDR1 and CDR2: SQVTM, ANQGSEA. Deletions cut 6 bases from V and 1 base from J, with 10 bases between. CDR3 sequence (DNA): TGCAGCGTGACCCGGGGGTCTGGAAACACCATATATTTT. Protein sequence: CSVTRGSGNTIYF.

A single count supports this clone. V is TRBV2 and J is TRBJ1-4; D gene unclear. From germline, CDR1 is SNHLY and CDR2 FYNNEI. V dropped 6 bases and J dropped 6 bases, with 5 bases sitting between them. The CDR3 is 11 residues long. CDR3 DNA: TGTGCCAGCAGCCCGGATGAAAAACTGTTTTTT. Translated, it gives CASSPDEKLFF.

In this sample, this clone turned up a few times. J is TRBJ2-2 and V is TRBV21-1; whether TRBD1, the table's D call, matches the DNA was not checked. TRBV21-1 corresponds to a pseudogene. The CDR3 loop spans 16 amino acids. The CDR3 sequence: CASSKEGTANTGELFF. CDR3 sequence (DNA): TGTGCCAGCAGCAAAGAGGGGACAGCGAACACCGGGGAGCTGTTTTTT.